This T cell receptor beta chain was captured in a study of identical twins. Between the trimmed V and J ends, which lost 0 bases and 6 bases, there was a span of 11 bases. This CDR3 region has 15 residues. In germline, CDR1 is MGHRA, CDR2 YSYEKL. This clonotype was seen more than once but under ten times. Its antigen is currently unknown. cDNA molecules carried unique molecular identifiers, and template switching added a universal primer site. Each CDR3 protein gets one entry after TCRdb re-called the 5' RACE reads with MiXCR. This repertoire shows about 530,000 distinct CDR3 sequences, around 15% found once; its top ten account for around 0.48%. Study results and caveats: Zero-insertion analyses could be partly confounded by invariant MAIT and iNKT cells. A cross-sectional statistical analysis, not follow-up of the same donors, supported the conclusions. Out-of-frame alpha sequences shared by twins showed excess low generation probability.

These records were also assigned to another study, of yellow fever vaccine responses in identical twins.

The receptor was derived from a woman under 30 in good health. Sequenced input: CD4+ T cells sorted from blood. This chain links TRBV4-1 with TRBJ2-2; the D gene is possibly TRBD2 (5 bases). The CDR3, as DNA: TGCGCCAGCAGCCAAGATATTAGCGTCTCCGGGGAGCTGTTTTTT. Protein product: CASSQDISVSGELFF.